This T cell receptor beta chain was sequenced during a study of OX40 agonist ivuxolimab in advanced cancers. For the study at large: A partial response was reached by three patients: one with hepatocellular carcinoma and two with cutaneous melanoma.

The CDR3 runs 13 residues. V was pared by 8 bases and J by 7 bases, with 17 bases between. Germline CDR1 is MGHDK and CDR2 is SYGVNS. Assay used: immunoSEQ multiplex PCR; TCRdb lists only in-frame clones, some missing. The table has tens of thousands of clones, roughly 80% seen once. The receptor's source is an adult with an advanced solid tumor such as melanoma, head and neck, liver or kidney cancer. This material consisted of CD4+ or CD8+ T cells sorted from blood, taken in a trial of the OX40 agonist ivuxolimab. This chain joins TRBV25-1 and TRBJ1-2; tentatively, D is TRBD1 (6 bases). CDR3 sequence: CASGDNIRGGYTF. As DNA, the CDR3 is TGTGCCAGCGGAGACAACATCAGGGGTGGCTACACCTTC.